A single sample gave rise to the 3 T cell receptor beta chains below, sequenced in a study of blood T cell repertoires in COVID-19. Produced via immunoSEQ multiplex PCR; TCRdb's table is partial and in-frame only. The sample shows about 380,000 clones, around 90% of them seen only once. The specimen was peripheral blood. The receptors were gathered from a man aged 18 to 29 with active or convalescent COVID-19.

The rearrangement uses TRBV2 and TRBJ1-2; 9 bases fit TRBD1. Germline values: CDR1 SNHLY, CDR2 FYNNEI. V dropped 6 bases and J dropped 4; count of bases not matched to a gene: 9. CDR3 length: 15 amino acids. In nucleotides, the CDR3 is TGTGCCAGCAGAGCGGGACAGGGTTTCGTCTATGGCTACACCTTC. Its translation is CASRAGQGFVYGYTF.

The chain is built from TRBV7-3 and TRBJ2-3; a weak D match, TRBD2 (7 bases). The CDR3 covers 15 residues. Germline values: CDR1 SGHTA, CDR2 FQGTGA. Trimming stripped 5 bases from V and 2 bases from J, with 14 bases between. The CDR3 spells CASSKTRGATDTQYF. The CDR3 DNA follows: TGTGCCAGCAGCAAAACTCGGGGGGCCACAGATACGCAGTATTTT.

The genes are TRBV5-5 and TRBJ2-2; 7 bases align to TRBD1. Germline assignment: CDR1 SGHKS and CDR2 YYEKEE (reference sequence). V shed 5 bases, J shed 7 bases, and the junction held 11 bases outside the gene matches. This CDR3 contains 15 residues. CDR3 region: CASRLTGTIGGELFF. In DNA form, the CDR3 reads TGTGCCAGCAGACTGACAGGGACGATCGGCGGGGAGCTGTTTTTT.